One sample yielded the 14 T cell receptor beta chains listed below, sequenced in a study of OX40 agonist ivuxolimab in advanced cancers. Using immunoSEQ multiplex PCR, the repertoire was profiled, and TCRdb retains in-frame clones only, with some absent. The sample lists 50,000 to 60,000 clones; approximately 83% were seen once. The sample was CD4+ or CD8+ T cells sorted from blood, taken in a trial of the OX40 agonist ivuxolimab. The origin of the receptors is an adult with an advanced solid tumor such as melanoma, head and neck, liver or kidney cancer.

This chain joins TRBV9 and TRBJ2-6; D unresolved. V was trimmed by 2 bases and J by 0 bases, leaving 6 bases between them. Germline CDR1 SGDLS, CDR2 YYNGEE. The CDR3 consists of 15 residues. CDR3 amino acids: CASSVPRSGANVLTF. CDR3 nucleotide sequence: TGTGCCAGCAGCGTCCCCCGCTCTGGGGCCAACGTCCTGACTTTC.

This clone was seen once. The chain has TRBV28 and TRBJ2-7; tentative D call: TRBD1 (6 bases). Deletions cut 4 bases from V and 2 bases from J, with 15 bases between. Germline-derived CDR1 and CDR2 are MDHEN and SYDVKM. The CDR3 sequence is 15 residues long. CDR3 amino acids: CASSSSGARPYEQYF. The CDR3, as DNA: TGTGCCAGCAGTTCATCAGGGGCGCGCCCCTACGAGCAGTACTTC.

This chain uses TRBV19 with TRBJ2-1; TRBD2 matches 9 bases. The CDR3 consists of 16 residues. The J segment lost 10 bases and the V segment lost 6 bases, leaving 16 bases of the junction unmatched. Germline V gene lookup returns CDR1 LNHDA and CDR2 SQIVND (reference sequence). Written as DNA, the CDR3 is TGTGCCAGTAGCGACCTCCTGCGCGGGGGGGCTGGGGAGCAGTTCTTC. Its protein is CASSDLLRGGAGEQFF.

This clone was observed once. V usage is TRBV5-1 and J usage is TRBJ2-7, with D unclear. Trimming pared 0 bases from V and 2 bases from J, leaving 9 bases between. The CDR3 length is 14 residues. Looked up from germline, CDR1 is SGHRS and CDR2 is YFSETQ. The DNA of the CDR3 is TGCGCCAGCAGCTTGGGAATCGCCCCCTACGAGCAGTACTTC. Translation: CASSLGIAPYEQYF.

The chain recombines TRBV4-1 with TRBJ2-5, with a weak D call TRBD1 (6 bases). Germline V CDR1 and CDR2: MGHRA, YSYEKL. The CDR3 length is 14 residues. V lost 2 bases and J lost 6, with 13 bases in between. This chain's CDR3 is CASSQYDRSKTQYF. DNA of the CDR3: TGCGCCAGCAGCCAATATGACAGGTCCAAGACCCAGTACTTC.

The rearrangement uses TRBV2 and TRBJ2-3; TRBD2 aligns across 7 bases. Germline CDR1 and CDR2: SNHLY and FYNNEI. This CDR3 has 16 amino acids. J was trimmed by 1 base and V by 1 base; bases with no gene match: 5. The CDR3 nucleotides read TGTGCCAGCAGTGAAGGGGCGGGAGCGGGCACAGATACGCAGTATTTT. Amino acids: CASSEGAGAGTDTQYF.

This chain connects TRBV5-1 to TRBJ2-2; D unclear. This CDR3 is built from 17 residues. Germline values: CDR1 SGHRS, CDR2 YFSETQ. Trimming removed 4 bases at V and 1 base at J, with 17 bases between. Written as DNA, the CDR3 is TGCGCCAGCAGCCCGGGTCTGGGCGGAGTGAACACCGGGGAGCTGTTTTTT. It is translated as CASSPGLGGVNTGELFF. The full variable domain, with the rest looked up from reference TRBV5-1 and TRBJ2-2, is KAGVTQTPRYLIKTRGQQVTLSCSPISGHRSVSWYQQTPGQGLQFLFEYFSETQRNKGNFPGRFSGRQFSNSRSEMNVSTLELGDSALYLCASSPGLGGVNTGELFFGEGSRLTVL.

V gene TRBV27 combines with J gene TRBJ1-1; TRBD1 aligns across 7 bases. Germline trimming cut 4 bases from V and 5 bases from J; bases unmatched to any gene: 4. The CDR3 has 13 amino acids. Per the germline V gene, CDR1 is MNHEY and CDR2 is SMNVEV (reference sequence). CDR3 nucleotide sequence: TGTGCCAGCAGTTCGCTGACAGGGACTGAAGCTTTCTTT. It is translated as CASSSLTGTEAFF.

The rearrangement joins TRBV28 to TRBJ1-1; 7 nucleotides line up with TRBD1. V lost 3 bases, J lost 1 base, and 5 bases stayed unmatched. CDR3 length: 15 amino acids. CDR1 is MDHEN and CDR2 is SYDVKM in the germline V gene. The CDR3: CASSFRGLGNTEAFF. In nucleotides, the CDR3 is TGTGCCAGCAGTTTTAGGGGGCTCGGGAACACTGAAGCTTTCTTT.

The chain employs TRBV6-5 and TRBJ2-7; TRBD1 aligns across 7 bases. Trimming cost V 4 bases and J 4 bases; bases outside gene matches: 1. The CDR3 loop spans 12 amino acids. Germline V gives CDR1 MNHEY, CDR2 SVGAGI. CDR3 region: CASSSQGYEQYF. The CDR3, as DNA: TGTGCCAGCAGTTCACAGGGGTACGAGCAGTACTTC.

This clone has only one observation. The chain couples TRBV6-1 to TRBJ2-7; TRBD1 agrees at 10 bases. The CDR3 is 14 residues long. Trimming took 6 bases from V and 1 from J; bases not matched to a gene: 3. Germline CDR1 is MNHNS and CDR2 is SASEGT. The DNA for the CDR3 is TGTGCCAGCAGGGACAGGGGGGAGTCCTACGAGCAGTACTTC. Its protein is CASRDRGESYEQYF.

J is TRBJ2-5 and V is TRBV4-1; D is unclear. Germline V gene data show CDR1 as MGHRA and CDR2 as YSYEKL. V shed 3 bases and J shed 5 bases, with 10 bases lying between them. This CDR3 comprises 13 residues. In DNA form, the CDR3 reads TGCGCCAGCAGCCACCCAGTGTCGGAGACCCAGTACTTC. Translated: CASSHPVSETQYF.

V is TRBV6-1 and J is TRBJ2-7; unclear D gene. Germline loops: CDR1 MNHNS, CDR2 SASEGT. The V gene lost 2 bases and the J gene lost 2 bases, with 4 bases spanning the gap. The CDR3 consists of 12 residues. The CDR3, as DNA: TGTGCCAGCAGTGAATTGACCTACGAGCAGTACTTC. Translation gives CASSELTYEQYF.

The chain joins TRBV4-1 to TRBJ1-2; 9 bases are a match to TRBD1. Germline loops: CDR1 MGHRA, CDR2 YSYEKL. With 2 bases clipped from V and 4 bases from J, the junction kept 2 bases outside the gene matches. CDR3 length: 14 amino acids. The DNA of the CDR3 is TGCGCCAGCAGCCAAAACAGGGGGCTCTATGGCTACACCTTC. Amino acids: CASSQNRGLYGYTF.